This is a list of T cell receptor beta chains from one sample in a study of beta chain features in type 1 diabetes. Generated by immunoSEQ multiplex PCR, the TCRdb table keeps only in-frame clones and is missing some. Here the sample spans about 640,000 clones, 9.5% to 15% being singletons. Sequenced material: naive CD4+ T cells from blood. These receptors originate from a man aged 30 to 39 with type 1 diabetes. Each CDR3 is given with its conserved first and last residue. Each record gives: D gene, J gene, clone size, V gene, CDR3 length, CDR3 protein, CDR3 DNA. D genes are given only for firm matches. The size of a clone is reported for some rows only, either as once, few or many, or as a class for expanded clones.

d_call: TRBD2
j_call: TRBJ2-1
clone_size: NA
v_call: TRBV5-1
cdr3_length: 15
cdr3_aa: CASSGGLAGSDEQFF
cdr3_nt: TGCGCCAGCAGCGGGGGACTAGCGGGAAGTGATGAGCAGTTCTTC

d_call: TRBD1
j_call: TRBJ2-4
clone_size: few
v_call: TRBV14
cdr3_length: 16
cdr3_aa: CASSHPAGQGRNIQYF
cdr3_nt: TGTGCCAGCAGCCATCCTGCGGGACAGGGACGGAACATTCAGTACTTC

d_call: NA
j_call: TRBJ1-6
clone_size: NA
v_call: TRBV2
cdr3_length: 13
cdr3_aa: CASSVRYNSPLHF
cdr3_nt: TGTGCCAGCAGTGTCAGATATAATTCACCCCTCCACTTT

d_call: NA
j_call: TRBJ2-5
clone_size: few
v_call: TRBV21-1
cdr3_length: 16
cdr3_aa: CASSKAPGQMSETQYF
cdr3_nt: TGTGCCAGCAGCAAAGCCCCGGGACAGATGTCAGAGACCCAGTACTTC

d_call: TRBD1
j_call: TRBJ2-5
clone_size: few
v_call: TRBV5-1
cdr3_length: 14
cdr3_aa: CASSARGIQETQYF
cdr3_nt: TGCGCCAGCAGCGCCAGGGGGATCCAAGAGACCCAGTACTTC

d_call: NA
j_call: TRBJ2-5
clone_size: few
v_call: TRBV18
cdr3_length: 15
cdr3_aa: CASSPRLLTEETQYF
cdr3_nt: TGTGCCAGCTCACCCAGGTTGTTGACAGAAGAGACCCAGTACTTC

d_call: NA
j_call: TRBJ1-4
clone_size: few
v_call: TRBV5-1
cdr3_length: 14
cdr3_aa: CASRRGATNEKLFF
cdr3_nt: TGCGCCAGCCGGAGGGGTGCAACTAATGAAAAACTGTTTTTT

d_call: TRBD1
j_call: TRBJ2-1
clone_size: NA
v_call: TRBV5-1
cdr3_length: 15
cdr3_aa: CASSFNRGLDNEQFF
cdr3_nt: TGCGCCAGCAGCTTTAACAGGGGTTTGGACAATGAGCAGTTCTTC

d_call: NA
j_call: TRBJ1-5
clone_size: NA
v_call: TRBV5-6
cdr3_length: 16
cdr3_aa: CASSFSPGQGNQPQHF
cdr3_nt: TGTGCCAGCAGCTTCTCTCCGGGCCAGGGCAATCAGCCCCAGCATTTT

d_call: TRBD2
j_call: TRBJ2-3
clone_size: few
v_call: TRBV4-2
cdr3_length: 18
cdr3_aa: CASSQEGGGGGALSTQYF
cdr3_nt: TGTGCCAGCAGCCAAGAGGGTGGTGGCGGGGGGGCTCTTAGTACGCAGTATTTT

d_call: NA
j_call: TRBJ2-5
clone_size: few
v_call: TRBV7-9
cdr3_length: 15
cdr3_aa: CASSLTGDREETQYF
cdr3_nt: TGTGCCAGCAGCTTAACGGGGGACAGAGAAGAGACCCAGTACTTC

d_call: TRBD1
j_call: TRBJ2-7
clone_size: few
v_call: TRBV7-7
cdr3_length: 16
cdr3_aa: CASSPYPGTAAYEQYF
cdr3_nt: TGTGCCAGCAGCCCCTACCCCGGGACAGCGGCCTACGAGCAGTACTTC

d_call: NA
j_call: TRBJ2-1
clone_size: NA
v_call: TRBV7-2
cdr3_length: 15
cdr3_aa: CASSPTTYRVNEQFF
cdr3_nt: TGTGCCAGCAGCCCAACCACATACAGGGTCAATGAGCAGTTCTTC

d_call: NA
j_call: TRBJ1-1
clone_size: few
v_call: TRBV4-2
cdr3_length: 12
cdr3_aa: CASSQATDQAFF
cdr3_nt: TGTGCCAGCAGCCAAGCGACAGACCAAGCTTTCTTT

d_call: NA
j_call: TRBJ1-2
clone_size: few
v_call: TRBV10-3
cdr3_length: 11
cdr3_aa: CAISVGPLYTF
cdr3_nt: TGTGCCATCAGTGTAGGGCCTCTCTACACCTTC

d_call: NA
j_call: TRBJ2-1
clone_size: NA
v_call: TRBV19
cdr3_length: 16
cdr3_aa: CASSIGPAGLNNEQFF
cdr3_nt: TGTGCCAGTAGTATTGGACCGGCAGGGCTCAACAATGAGCAGTTCTTC

d_call: NA
j_call: TRBJ2-1
clone_size: many
v_call: TRBV15
cdr3_length: 16
cdr3_aa: CATSRDRSQASNEQFF
cdr3_nt: TGTGCCACCAGCAGAGATCGTAGCCAGGCCAGCAATGAGCAGTTCTTC

d_call: TRBD1
j_call: TRBJ1-4
clone_size: few
v_call: TRBV28
cdr3_length: 14
cdr3_aa: CASSPGTGAEKLFF
cdr3_nt: TGTGCCAGCAGCCCCGGGACAGGGGCTGAAAAACTGTTTTTT

d_call: NA
j_call: TRBJ2-2
clone_size: NA
v_call: TRBV19
cdr3_length: 13
cdr3_aa: CASNRVNTGELFF
cdr3_nt: TGTGCCAGTAATAGGGTCAACACCGGGGAGCTGTTTTTT

d_call: NA
j_call: TRBJ1-4
clone_size: few
v_call: TRBV28
cdr3_length: 15
cdr3_aa: CASSLSIDSSEKLFF
cdr3_nt: TGTGCCAGCAGTTTGAGTATTGACAGCTCCGAAAAACTGTTTTTT

d_call: TRBD2
j_call: TRBJ2-7
clone_size: few
v_call: TRBV7-8
cdr3_length: 15
cdr3_aa: CASSWTSGEDYEQYF
cdr3_nt: TGTGCCAGCAGTTGGACTAGCGGGGAGGACTACGAGCAGTACTTC

d_call: NA
j_call: TRBJ1-5
clone_size: NA
v_call: TRBV6-1
cdr3_length: 14
cdr3_aa: CASTQAGGNQPQHF
cdr3_nt: TGTGCCAGCACTCAGGCCGGGGGCAATCAGCCCCAGCATTTT

d_call: NA
j_call: TRBJ2-1
clone_size: few
v_call: TRBV7-2
cdr3_length: 13
cdr3_aa: CASSLRPNNEQFF
cdr3_nt: TGTGCCAGCAGCTTACGGCCGAACAATGAGCAGTTCTTC

d_call: TRBD1
j_call: TRBJ1-5
clone_size: NA
v_call: TRBV28
cdr3_length: 15
cdr3_aa: CASSPAGQGWQPQHF
cdr3_nt: TGTGCCAGCAGTCCCGCTGGACAGGGGTGGCAGCCCCAGCATTTT

d_call: TRBD2
j_call: TRBJ2-5
clone_size: NA
v_call: TRBV5-4
cdr3_length: 18
cdr3_aa: CASSLSLSGRGGSETQYF
cdr3_nt: TGTGCCAGCAGCTTGTCTTTAAGCGGGCGGGGGGGCAGCGAGACCCAGTACTTC

d_call: TRBD1
j_call: TRBJ1-5
clone_size: NA
v_call: TRBV7-9
cdr3_length: 14
cdr3_aa: CASSLQGEYQPQHF
cdr3_nt: TGTGCCAGCAGCTTACAGGGGGAATATCAGCCCCAGCATTTT

d_call: NA
j_call: TRBJ1-4
clone_size: few
v_call: TRBV6-5
cdr3_length: 14
cdr3_aa: CASSYSKQPEKLFF
cdr3_nt: TGTGCCAGCAGTTACTCGAAACAGCCGGAAAAACTGTTTTTT

d_call: NA
j_call: TRBJ1-5
clone_size: NA
v_call: TRBV30
cdr3_length: 13
cdr3_aa: CAWSVLGSQPQHF
cdr3_nt: TGTGCCTGGAGTGTACTGGGTAGCCAGCCCCAGCATTTT

d_call: TRBD1
j_call: TRBJ2-7
clone_size: few
v_call: TRBV7-2
cdr3_length: 14
cdr3_aa: CASTPGQGRDEQYF
cdr3_nt: TGTGCCAGCACCCCAGGACAGGGGAGGGACGAGCAGTACTTC

d_call: NA
j_call: TRBJ2-1
clone_size: few
v_call: TRBV30
cdr3_length: 12
cdr3_aa: CAWGTGYNEQFF
cdr3_nt: TGTGCCTGGGGAACAGGGTACAATGAGCAGTTCTTC

d_call: NA
j_call: TRBJ2-2
clone_size: NA
v_call: TRBV4-3
cdr3_length: 15
cdr3_aa: CASSQGGFGAGELFF
cdr3_nt: TGCGCCAGCAGCCAAGGCGGCTTCGGTGCCGGGGAGCTGTTTTTT

d_call: NA
j_call: TRBJ1-2
clone_size: few
v_call: TRBV6-1
cdr3_length: 14
cdr3_aa: CASSEVPRNYGYTF
cdr3_nt: TGTGCCAGCAGTGAAGTTCCGCGAAACTATGGCTACACCTTC

d_call: NA
j_call: TRBJ2-3
clone_size: few
v_call: TRBV5-1
cdr3_length: 14
cdr3_aa: CASSLEHSTDTQYF
cdr3_nt: TGCGCCAGCAGCTTGGAGCACAGCACAGATACGCAGTATTTT

d_call: NA
j_call: TRBJ1-6
clone_size: few
v_call: TRBV7-2
cdr3_length: 15
cdr3_aa: CASSLVEHFNSPLHF
cdr3_nt: TGTGCCAGCAGCTTAGTAGAGCACTTTAATTCACCCCTCCACTTT

d_call: NA
j_call: TRBJ2-7
clone_size: NA
v_call: TRBV9
cdr3_length: 15
cdr3_aa: CASSPPAGPTYEQYF
cdr3_nt: TGTGCCAGCAGCCCTCCGGCAGGTCCAACCTACGAGCAGTACTTC

d_call: TRBD1
j_call: TRBJ1-2
clone_size: few
v_call: TRBV2
cdr3_length: 11
cdr3_aa: CASSRQGSYTF
cdr3_nt: TGTGCCAGCAGCCGACAGGGGAGCTACACCTTC

d_call: TRBD1
j_call: TRBJ2-4
clone_size: few
v_call: TRBV28
cdr3_length: 15
cdr3_aa: CASSSPGQGKNIQYF
cdr3_nt: TGTGCCAGCAGCTCTCCGGGACAGGGAAAAAACATTCAGTACTTC

d_call: TRBD1
j_call: TRBJ2-2
clone_size: NA
v_call: TRBV5-4
cdr3_length: 14
cdr3_aa: CASRQTGVSGELFF
cdr3_nt: TGTGCCAGCAGACAGACAGGGGTTTCCGGGGAGCTGTTTTTT

d_call: TRBD1
j_call: TRBJ2-1
clone_size: few
v_call: TRBV29-1
cdr3_length: 16
cdr3_aa: CSVAGRTGGGYNEQFF
cdr3_nt: TGCAGCGTTGCCGGTCGGACAGGGGGTGGCTACAATGAGCAGTTCTTC

d_call: NA
j_call: TRBJ2-3
clone_size: NA
v_call: TRBV10-3
cdr3_length: 14
cdr3_aa: CAIMPGGGTDTQYF
cdr3_nt: TGTGCCATCATGCCAGGGGGGGGCACAGATACGCAGTATTTT

d_call: TRBD1
j_call: TRBJ2-3
clone_size: few
v_call: TRBV4-3
cdr3_length: 16
cdr3_aa: CASSQDLGGGTDTQYF
cdr3_nt: TGCGCCAGCAGCCAAGATCTAGGGGGCGGGACAGATACGCAGTATTTT

d_call: NA
j_call: TRBJ1-1
clone_size: NA
v_call: TRBV7-6
cdr3_length: 13
cdr3_aa: CASSLAWNTEAFF
cdr3_nt: TGTGCCAGCAGCTTAGCATGGAACACTGAAGCTTTCTTT

d_call: TRBD1
j_call: TRBJ2-3
clone_size: NA
v_call: TRBV12-5
cdr3_length: 15
cdr3_aa: CASGWGDRDTDTQYF
cdr3_nt: TGTGCTAGTGGTTGGGGTGACAGGGACACAGATACGCAGTATTTT

d_call: NA
j_call: TRBJ2-5
clone_size: few
v_call: TRBV14
cdr3_length: 14
cdr3_aa: CASSQVRDGETQYF
cdr3_nt: TGTGCCAGCAGCCAAGTCCGGGACGGAGAGACCCAGTACTTC

d_call: NA
j_call: TRBJ2-7
clone_size: few
v_call: TRBV6-1
cdr3_length: 14
cdr3_aa: CASSDREEWYEQYF
cdr3_nt: TGTGCCAGCAGTGACAGGGAGGAATGGTACGAGCAGTACTTC

d_call: TRBD1
j_call: TRBJ1-5
clone_size: few
v_call: TRBV9
cdr3_length: 15
cdr3_aa: CASSVGGGGNQPQHF
cdr3_nt: TGTGCCAGCAGCGTAGGAGGGGGCGGCAATCAGCCCCAGCATTTT

d_call: TRBD1
j_call: TRBJ1-5
clone_size: few
v_call: TRBV6-5
cdr3_length: 14
cdr3_aa: CASSPGTGNQPQHF
cdr3_nt: TGTGCCAGCAGTCCCGGGACAGGGAACCAGCCCCAGCATTTT